One sample yielded the 8 T cell receptor beta chains listed below, sequenced in a study of beta chain bispecific antibodies for T cell cancers. TCRdb used MiXCR to reprocess the 5' RACE reads, holding one entry per CDR3 protein. The sample lists about 20,000 distinct CDR3 sequences, more than 2% occurring once. Blood mononuclear cells were expanded for around three days using either OKT3 anti-CD3 antibody or CD3/CD28 beads. Regarding the study as a whole: In these mixed samples, most targeted TRBV reads derived from the leukemia cell line. After anti-TRBV12 rather than anti-CD19 exposure, TRBV12-3 made up approximately 99% less of total TRBV signal.

No antigens are known for them. The material was healthy donor T cells cultured with leukemia cells, obtained from a culture containing a bispecific antibody targeting TCR Vbeta12. These receptors originate from a human donor in good health. Some clones in this sample may be carry-over from other donors' samples.

This clonotype has at least ten counts. The chain is built from TRBV6-5 and TRBJ1-2; no clear D. This CDR3 spans 13 amino acids. With 5 bases removed from V and 5 bases from J, the gap between germline ends came to 12 bases. Per germline, CDR1 MNHEY and CDR2 SVGAGI. CDR3 nucleotide sequence: TGTGCCAGCAGTGAAGACATGGGTTATGGCTACACCTTC. It is translated as CASSEDMGYGYTF.

This clonotype was seen ten or more times. The rearrangement uses TRBV30 and TRBJ2-3, with 13 bases lining up with TRBD2. CDR3 length: 16 residues. V lost 3 bases to trimming and J lost 2 bases; unmatched junction nucleotides: 5. The germline gives CDR1 GTSNPN, CDR2 SVGIG (reference sequence). The CDR3 region is CAWSEGLAGYTDTQYF. CDR3 DNA: TGTGCCTGGAGCGAGGGACTAGCGGGGTACACAGATACGCAGTATTTT.

There are many counts of this clonotype. This chain connects TRBV6-2 or TRBV6-3 to TRBJ2-1, with a tentative D call TRBD2 (6 bases). The ends were cut back, 7 bases at V and 8 bases at J, with 21 bases in the middle. Looked up from germline, CDR1 is MNHEY and CDR2 is SVGEGT. The length of the CDR3 is 15 residues. Written as DNA, the CDR3 is TGTGCCAGCATAGCGGATTACACCTATTCTGATGAGCAGTTCTTC. This codes for CASIADYTYSDEQFF.

This clonotype was seen many times. The chain combines TRBV2 with TRBJ1-5; D gene unclear. Germline loops: CDR1 SNHLY, CDR2 FYNNEI. Trimming removed 5 bases at V and 0 bases at J, with 8 bases between. This CDR3 contains 14 residues. The CDR3 loop is CASSTEYSNQPQHF. CDR3 coding DNA: TGTGCCAGCAGTACCGAGTATAGCAATCAGCCCCAGCATTTT.

This clonotype was found many times. This chain joins TRBV20-1 and TRBJ1-5, with TRBD1 matching over 8 bases. The V gene end was trimmed by 1 base and the J gene end by 4 bases; junction bases not matched to a gene: 3. This CDR3 is 14 amino acids long. Germline V gives CDR1 DFQATT, CDR2 SNEGSKA (reference sequence). For the CDR3, the DNA is TGCAGTGCTAGAGCAGGGGGCAGGAATCAGCCCCAGCATTTT. Translated, it gives CSARAGGRNQPQHF.

This clonotype was recorded at least ten times. This chain links TRBV4-2 with TRBJ2-7; D may be TRBD2 (6 bases). The CDR3 runs to 13 residues. V lost 3 bases to trimming and J lost 1 base, with 7 bases between them. The V gene's germline CDR1 is LGHNA and CDR2 YNFKEQ. The DNA for the CDR3 is TGTGCCAGCAGCCAGGGGGGTTCCTACGAGCAGTACTTC. Amino acids: CASSQGGSYEQYF.

This clonotype occurred many times. The J gene is TRBJ1-6, the V gene TRBV7-3; weak D call: TRBD1 (5 bases). The germline CDR1 and CDR2 sequences are SGHTA and FQGTGA. CDR3 length: 14 amino acids. The V end lost 5 bases, the J end lost 10 bases, and 15 bases lay between the germline ends. Written as DNA, the CDR3 is TGTGCCAGCAGCCCCTTTGAAAGGGGATCACCCCTCCACTTT. This codes for CASSPFERGSPLHF.

In this sample, this clonotype turned up many times. The rearrangement joins TRBV30 to TRBJ2-2; tentatively, D is TRBD1 (5 bases). This CDR3 has 14 residues. Trimming left V 4 bases short and J 4 bases short, with 13 bases between. Germline CDR1 reads GTSNPN; CDR2 reads SVGIG (reference sequence). CDR3 bases: TGTGCCTGGACGCAGTACAGGAGCACCGGGGAGCTGTTTTTT. Its translation: CAWTQYRSTGELFF.